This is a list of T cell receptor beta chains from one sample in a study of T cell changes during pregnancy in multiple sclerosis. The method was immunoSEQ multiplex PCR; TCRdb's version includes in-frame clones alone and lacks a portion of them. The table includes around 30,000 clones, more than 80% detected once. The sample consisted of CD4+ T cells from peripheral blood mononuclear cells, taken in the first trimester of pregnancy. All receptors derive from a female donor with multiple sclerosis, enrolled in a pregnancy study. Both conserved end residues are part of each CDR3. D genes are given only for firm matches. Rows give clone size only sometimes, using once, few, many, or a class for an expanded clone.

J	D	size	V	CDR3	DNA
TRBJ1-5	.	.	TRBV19	CASSIGPPAGQNQPQHF	TGTGCCAGTAGTATAGGTCCCCCGGCAGGGCAAAATCAGCCCCAGCATTTT
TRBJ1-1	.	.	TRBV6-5	CASSYSIRPGITEAFF	TGTGCCAGCAGTTACTCGATCCGGCCGGGAATCACTGAAGCTTTCTTT
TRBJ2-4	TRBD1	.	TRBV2	CASSPGQGFYIQYF	TGTGCCAGCAGCCCGGGACAGGGATTTTACATTCAGTACTTC
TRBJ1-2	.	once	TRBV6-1	CASSVQQGKGYTF	TGTGCCAGCAGTGTTCAACAGGGAAAGGGCTACACCTTC
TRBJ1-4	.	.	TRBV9	CASSVAPFATNEKLFF	TGTGCCAGCAGCGTAGCCCCTTTTGCAACTAATGAAAAACTGTTTTTT
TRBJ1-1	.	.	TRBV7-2	CASSLSGPFEAFF	TGTGCCAGCAGCTTAAGTGGCCCGTTTGAAGCTTTCTTT
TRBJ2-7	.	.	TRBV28	CASSLGSPYEQYF	TGTGCCAGCAGTCTGGGCAGCCCTTACGAGCAGTACTTC
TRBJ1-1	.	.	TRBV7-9	CASSTRQEVNTEAFF	TGTGCCAGCAGCACCCGACAGGAGGTGAACACTGAAGCTTTCTTT
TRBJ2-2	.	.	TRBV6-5	CASSTSGEGAGELFF	.
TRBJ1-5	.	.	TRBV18	CASSPAGGRNQPQHF	TGTGCCAGCTCACCGGCCGGGGGGCGAAATCAGCCCCAGCATTTT
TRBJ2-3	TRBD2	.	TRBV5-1	CASSLAQRGGPDTQYF	TGCGCCAGCAGCTTGGCCCAGCGGGGGGGCCCAGATACGCAGTATTTT
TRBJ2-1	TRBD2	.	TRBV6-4	CASPTSWTSGGHYEQFF	TGTGCCAGCCCCACGTCGTGGACTAGCGGGGGTCATTATGAGCAGTTCTTC
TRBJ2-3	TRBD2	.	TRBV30	CAWSVPGGIETQYF	TGTGCCTGGAGTGTTCCCGGGGGGATAGAGACGCAGTATTTT
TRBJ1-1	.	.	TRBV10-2	CASSDFGGVTEAFF	TGCGCCAGCAGTGATTTCGGGGGGGTTACTGAAGCTTTCTTT
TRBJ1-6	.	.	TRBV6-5	CASSLQGSLSSPLHF	TGTGCCAGCAGTTTACAGGGTAGTCTAAGTTCACCCCTCCACTTT
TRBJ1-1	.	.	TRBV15	CATSRVEEAFF	TGTGCCACCAGCAGAGTAGAGGAAGCTTTCTTT
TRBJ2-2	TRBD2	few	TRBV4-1	CASSQIDMGLATGELFF	TGCGCCAGCAGCCAAATTGACATGGGACTAGCGACCGGGGAGCTGTTTTTT
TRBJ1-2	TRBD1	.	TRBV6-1	CASRQRGQKDGYTF	TGTGCCAGCAGGCAAAGGGGACAGAAAGATGGCTACACCTTC
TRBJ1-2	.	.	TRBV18	CASSPPSTGTDYGYTF	TGTGCCAGCTCACCACCATCAACAGGGACGGATTATGGCTACACCTTC
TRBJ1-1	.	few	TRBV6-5	CASSYRTANTEAFF	TGTGCCAGCAGTTACAGGACAGCGAACACTGAAGCTTTCTTT
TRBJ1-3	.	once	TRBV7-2	CASSTQVGRGGNTIYF	TGTGCCAGCAGCACGCAGGTGGGGCGCGGTGGAAACACCATATATTTT
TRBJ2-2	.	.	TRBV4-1	CASSPFDGAGELFF	TGCGCCAGCAGCCCCTTTGATGGAGCCGGGGAGCTGTTTTTT
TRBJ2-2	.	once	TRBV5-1	CASSPPPGLAGELFF	TGCGCCAGCAGCCCTCCGCCAGGGCTGGCCGGGGAGCTGTTTTTT
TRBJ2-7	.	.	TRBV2	CASQAGAYEQYF	TGTGCCAGCCAGGCGGGCGCTTACGAGCAGTACTTC
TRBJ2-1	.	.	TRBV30	CAWSLQGGNEQFF	TGTGCCTGGAGTTTGCAGGGGGGCAATGAGCAGTTCTTC
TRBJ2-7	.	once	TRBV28	CASRSAYEQYF	TGTGCCAGCAGATCCGCCTACGAGCAGTACTTC
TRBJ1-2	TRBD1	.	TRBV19	CASSMGTGEVGGYTF	TGTGCCAGTAGTATGGGGACAGGGGAAGTTGGTGGCTACACCTTC
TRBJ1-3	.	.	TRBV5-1	CASSRDLGNTIYF	TGCGCCAGCAGTCGGGATCTTGGAAACACCATATATTTT
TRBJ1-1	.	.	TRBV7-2	CASSRYRAYTEAFF	TGTGCCAGCAGCCGATACAGGGCGTACACTGAAGCTTTCTTT
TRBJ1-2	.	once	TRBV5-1	CASSLAPGGRYGYTF	TGCGCCAGCAGCTTGGCCCCCGGGGGGAGGTATGGCTACACCTTC
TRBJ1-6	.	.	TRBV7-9	CASSPARTDDNSPLHF	TGTGCCAGCAGCCCTGCCCGGACAGACGATAATTCACCCCTCCACTTT
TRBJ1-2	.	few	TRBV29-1	CAEGRDYGYTF	TGCGCCGAGGGTAGGGACTATGGCTACACCTTC
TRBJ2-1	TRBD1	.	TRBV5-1	CASSSGTGIGDEQFF	TGCGCCAGCAGCTCCGGGACAGGGATCGGCGATGAGCAGTTCTTC
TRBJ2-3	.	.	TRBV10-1	CASSPGVLEADTQYF	TGCGCCAGCAGCCCCGGGGTCTTAGAAGCAGATACGCAGTATTTT
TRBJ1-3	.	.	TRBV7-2	CASSLAGGARGNTIYF	TGTGCCAGCAGCTTAGCGGGGGGGGCGCGGGGAAACACCATATATTTT
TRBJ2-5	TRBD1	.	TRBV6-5	CASSLLRTGGTQYF	TGTGCCAGCAGTCTACTACGGACAGGGGGGACCCAGTACTTC
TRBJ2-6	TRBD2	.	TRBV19	CASSIVASGASGANVLTF	TGTGCCAGTAGTATCGTGGCCAGCGGGGCCTCTGGGGCCAACGTCCTGACTTTC
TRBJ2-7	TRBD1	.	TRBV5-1	CASSLDGTVSYEQYF	TGCGCCAGCAGCTTGGACGGGACAGTGTCCTACGAGCAGTACTTC
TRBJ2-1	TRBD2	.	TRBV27	CASSTTSAYNEQFF	TGTGCCAGCAGTACGACTAGCGCCTACAATGAGCAGTTCTTC
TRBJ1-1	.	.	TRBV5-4	CASSLPRTEAFF	TGTGCCAGCAGCTTGCCCCGGACTGAAGCTTTCTTT
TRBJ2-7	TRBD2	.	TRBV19	CASSSSGVASYEQYF	TGTGCCAGTAGTTCAAGCGGGGTTGCCTCCTACGAACAGTACTTC
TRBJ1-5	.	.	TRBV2	CASSDYRNQPQHF	TGTGCCAGCAGCGACTACCGCAATCAGCCCCAGCATTTT